The 21 T cell receptor beta chains below were found in one sample sequenced in a study of OX40 agonist ivuxolimab in advanced cancers. Only in-frame clones appear in the TCRdb table, and some are missing; sequencing was by immunoSEQ multiplex PCR. Altogether 98,000 or so clones are present, around 85% being singletons, with the ten largest covering around 0.82%. Material: CD4+ or CD8+ T cells sorted from blood, obtained in a trial of the OX40 agonist ivuxolimab. The receptors shown here come from an adult with an advanced solid tumor such as melanoma, head and neck, liver or kidney cancer.

This clone has only one observation. This chain joins TRBV28 and TRBJ2-2; 7 nucleotides match TRBD2. The CDR3 is made up of 14 amino acids. V lost 2 bases and J lost 5; bases outside the gene matches: 2. Germline CDR1 and CDR2: MDHEN and SYDVKM. The CDR3 protein is CASSLGGDTGELFF. The CDR3 DNA sequence: TGTGCCAGCAGTTTAGGGGGGGATACCGGGGAGCTGTTTTTT.

This clone was seen once. The chain uses TRBV9 and TRBJ2-2; no clear D. The V end was cut by 3 bases, the J end by 5 bases, with 8 bases between. This CDR3 has 13 residues. Germline loops: CDR1 SGDLS, CDR2 YYNGEE. For the CDR3, the DNA is TGTGCCAGCAGCGGAGGAAAGACCGGGGAGCTGTTTTTT. It translates to CASSGGKTGELFF.

The gene calls are TRBV28 and TRBJ1-5; 8 bases map to TRBD1. This CDR3 has 15 amino acids. CDR1 MDHEN and CDR2 SYDVKM come from the germline V gene. Trimming took 6 bases from V and 4 from J; bases not matched to a gene: 8. The CDR3 reads CASRDLQGENQPQHF. Here the CDR3 DNA reads TGTGCCAGCAGGGACCTACAGGGGGAAAATCAGCCCCAGCATTTT.

CDR3 nucleotides: TGTGCCAGCAGTGAAAACAGGCCTAACTATGGCTACACCTTC. This sequence encodes CASSENRPNYGYTF. The chain carries TRBV25-1 and TRBJ1-2; tentatively, D is TRBD1 (5 bases). CDR1 is MGHDK, CDR2 SYGVNS, per germline. This CDR3 has 14 residues. The germline V and J ends were trimmed by 2 bases and 0 bases, with 7 bases remaining between them.

The chain uses TRBV27 and TRBJ1-4; D ambiguous. Trimming shortened V by 5 bases and J by 5 bases, and 12 bases separated the two germline ends. Germline CDR1 reads MNHEY; CDR2 reads SMNVEV (reference sequence). This CDR3 has 14 amino acids. CDR3 bases: TGTGCCAGCAGTCGGGCGGGTTGGAATGAAAAACTGTTTTTT. Translating it yields CASSRAGWNEKLFF.

This CDR3 reads CASSSSLGSNEKLFF. The DNA for the CDR3 is TGTGCCAGCAGCTCATCCCTAGGGAGCAATGAAAAACTGTTTTTT. This sequence joins TRBV5-6 and TRBJ1-4; D unresolved. Germline CDR1 is SGHDT and CDR2 is YYEEEE. V was trimmed by 3 bases and J by 5 bases, leaving 14 bases between them. This CDR3 is built from 15 residues.

This clone has only a few counts. This chain uses TRBV6-6 with TRBJ2-5; D is undetermined. The V end lost 6 bases, the J end lost 5 bases, and 10 bases lay between the germline ends. The length of the CDR3 is 12 residues. Germline loops: CDR1 MNHNY, CDR2 SVGAGI (reference sequence). The CDR3 DNA follows: TGTGCCAGCAGGGGTCATACCGAGACCCAGTACTTC. Translation: CASRGHTETQYF.

V gene TRBV5-1 combines with J gene TRBJ2-7; a weak D match, TRBD1 (6 bases). Germline lookup yields CDR1 SGHRS and CDR2 YFSETQ. Trimming left V 2 bases short and J 4 bases short, with 16 bases between. The CDR3 sequence is 15 residues long. The CDR3 loop is CASSLLDSILYEQYF. The CDR3 region has the DNA TGCGCCAGCAGCTTATTGGACAGCATTCTTTACGAGCAGTACTTC.

The chain combines TRBV5-6 with TRBJ1-4; perhaps TRBD1 as D (5 bases). Germline loops: CDR1 SGHDT, CDR2 YYEEEE. V was clipped by 6 bases and J by 6 bases, with 9 bases between them. CDR3 length equals 12 residues. The CDR3 loop reads CASTGADEKLFF. The CDR3 nucleotides are TGTGCCAGCACCGGGGCCGATGAAAAACTGTTTTTT.

In this sample, this clone turned up once. The V and J genes are TRBV6-4 and TRBJ2-1; either TRBD1 or TRBD2 may fit D (5 bases each). The germline CDR1 and CDR2 sequences are MRHNA and SNTAGT. V was pared by 5 bases and J by 0 bases, with 14 bases between. The CDR3 has 16 residues. CDR3 residues: CASSLLEGSSYNEQFF. The CDR3 DNA reads TGTGCCAGCAGTCTACTAGAGGGGAGCTCCTACAATGAGCAGTTCTTC.

CDR3 in DNA: TGTGCCAGCTCACCCTTGTCGGGCTACGAGCAGTACGTC. Translation gives CASSPLSGYEQYV. J is TRBJ2-7 and V is TRBV18; D not resolved. The germline V gene encodes CDR1 KGHSH and CDR2 LQKENI. This CDR3 is built from 13 residues. The V end lost 3 bases, the J end lost 3 bases, and 9 bases lay between the germline ends.

The chain uses TRBV5-5 and TRBJ1-1; D is unclear. This CDR3 has 15 amino acids. V was cut by 3 bases and J by 1 base, with 13 bases left in between. Germline-derived CDR1 and CDR2 are SGHKS and YYEKEE (reference sequence). The CDR3 bases are TGTGCCAGCAGCTCTAGAGGCGTTCCGAACACTGAAGCTTTCTTT. Amino acids: CASSSRGVPNTEAFF.

The DNA of the CDR3 is TGTGCCAGCAGCGAACTAGCGACCGGGGAGCTGTTTTTT. Translation gives CASSELATGELFF. This rearrangement joins TRBV7-3 to TRBJ2-2; 7 bases map to TRBD2. The CDR3 has 13 residues. Germline trimming cut 5 bases from V and 5 bases from J; bases unmatched to any gene: 2. The germline V gene has CDR1 SGHTA and CDR2 FQGTGA.

V gene TRBV7-3 combines with J gene TRBJ2-1, with 7 bases that match TRBD2. The germline CDR1 and CDR2 sequences are SGHTA and FQGTGA. This CDR3 spans 15 amino acids. Trimming removed 2 bases from V and 1 base from J; junction bases left unmatched: 2. As DNA, the CDR3 is TGTGCCAGCAGCTTACAAGCGGGATCCTACAATGAGCAGTTCTTC. As protein: CASSLQAGSYNEQFF.

The chain joins TRBV18 to TRBJ2-4; 8 positions agree with TRBD2. The germline V gene has CDR1 KGHSH and CDR2 LQKENI. The CDR3 extends over 16 amino acids. The V segment lost 6 bases and the J segment 1 base; nucleotides outside the gene matches: 8. CDR3 in DNA: TGTGCCAGCTCTGCGGCGGGGGGCGCGGCCAAAAACATTCAGTACTTC. Amino acids: CASSAAGGAAKNIQYF.

This chain's CDR3 is CASSLYGSYEQYV. CDR3 bases: TGTGCCAGCAGCTTATACGGTTCCTACGAGCAGTACGTC. The rearrangement joins TRBV11-2 to TRBJ2-7; no definite D call. The germline CDR1 and CDR2 sequences are SGHAT and FQNNGV. This CDR3 spans 13 amino acids. V dropped 2 bases and J dropped 1 base, with 6 bases sitting between them.

The chain is built from TRBV5-4 and TRBJ2-3, with TRBD2 matching over 10 bases. Losses at the gene ends were 0 bases for V and 3 bases for J; bases not matched to a gene: 1. Germline V gene lookup returns CDR1 SGHNT and CDR2 YYREEE (reference sequence). The CDR3 spans 15 residues. This chain's CDR3 is CASSLASGSTDTQYF. The DNA of the CDR3 is TGTGCCAGCAGCTTGGCTAGCGGGAGTACAGATACGCAGTATTTT. Full variable domain (missing parts from reference TRBV5-4 and TRBJ2-3): ETGVTQSPTHLIKTRGQQVTLRCSSQSGHNTVSWYQQALGQGPQFIFQYYREEENGRGNFPPRFSGLQFPNYSSELNVNALELDDSALYLCASSLASGSTDTQYFGPGTRLTVL.

The chain joins TRBV30 to TRBJ1-6; 7 positions agree with TRBD1. The germline V gene has CDR1 GTSNPN and CDR2 SVGIG (reference sequence). After removal of 5 bases from V and 7 bases from J, the junction contained 8 bases not matched to a gene. The CDR3 has 14 amino acids. CDR3 coding DNA: TGTGCCTGGGCTACCGGGACAGCCAATTCACCCCTCCACTTT. It encodes CAWATGTANSPLHF.

This rearrangement joins TRBV29-1 to TRBJ1-1; the match to TRBD1 covers 8 bases. V dropped 3 bases and J dropped 3; count of bases not matched to a gene: 9. Germline loops: CDR1 SQVTM, CDR2 ANQGSEA. This CDR3 contains 15 residues. This CDR3 reads CSVDKGQVDYTEAFF. The CDR3 DNA is TGCAGCGTTGATAAGGGACAGGTAGACTACACTGAAGCTTTCTTT.

The chain links TRBV28 to TRBJ2-7, with TRBD1 identical over 7 bases. Germline V CDR1 and CDR2: MDHEN, SYDVKM. The CDR3 has 13 amino acids. The junction had 9 bases not matched to a gene; V was cut back by 6 bases and J by 7 bases. The CDR3 DNA reads as TGTGCCAGCAGCACCGGACAGGCCGGAGAGCAGTACTTC. Encoded protein: CASSTGQAGEQYF.

This chain links TRBV2 with TRBJ1-5, with 9 bases that match TRBD1. V dropped 9 bases and J dropped 7; count of bases not matched to a gene: 7. Germline values: CDR1 SNHLY, CDR2 FYNNEI. This CDR3 has 13 residues. This CDR3 reads CASIPGQGQPQHF. The CDR3 DNA is TGTGCCAGTATTCCGGGACAGGGACAGCCCCAGCATTTT.